Below, 3 T cell receptor beta chains from the same sample are listed, as sequenced in a study of shared clonotypes between healthy human individuals. Terminally differentiated effector memory CD45RA+ cells were left out of the naive CD8 fraction, which was CD45RO-negative and positively selected for CCR7. Using immunoSEQ multiplex PCR, the repertoire was profiled, and TCRdb retains in-frame clones only, with some absent. The sample lists roughly 2,000,000 clones; around 96% were seen once. The specimen sequenced was naive CD8+ T cells sorted from blood. The receptors here all came from a man between 18 and 29 years old in good health.

This chain links TRBV5-4 with TRBJ1-2, with no clear D. Trimming cost V 1 base and J 2 bases, with 9 bases left between them. The CDR3 length is 14 residues. Looked up from germline, CDR1 is SGHNT and CDR2 is YYREEE (reference sequence). This CDR3 is CASSLPQENYGYTF. The DNA for the CDR3 is TGTGCCAGCAGCTTGCCTCAGGAAAACTATGGCTACACCTTC.

The CDR3 protein is CASSTRGGLGTEAFF. The CDR3 nucleotides read TGTGCCAGCAGTACGCGCGGGGGGCTCGGCACTGAAGCTTTCTTT. The chain employs TRBV28 and TRBJ1-1, with D tentatively TRBD1 (6 bases). Germline assignment: CDR1 MDHEN and CDR2 SYDVKM. Trimming cost V 5 bases and J 4 bases, with 17 bases left between them. The CDR3 covers 15 residues.

The rearrangement joins TRBV11-3 to TRBJ1-5; D is possibly TRBD1 (5 bases). Trimming left V 4 bases short and J 0 bases short, with 19 bases between. The CDR3 runs 18 residues. Germline V gene sequence: CDR1 SGHNT, CDR2 YENEEA. The CDR3 loop reads CASSSRVPTAYSNQPQHF. The DNA for the CDR3 is TGTGCCAGCAGCTCTAGGGTCCCGACAGCTTATAGCAATCAGCCCCAGCATTTT.